This T cell receptor beta chain was captured by sequencing in a study of CD8+CD57+ T cells in acquired aplastic anemia. Profiling of TCR beta VDJ combinations and CDR3 sequences used genomic DNA as template. MiXCR, run by TCRdb on the reads, gives a single entry per CDR3 protein. The sample lists more than 100,000 distinct CDR3 sequences, around two fifths seen once, with 8.4% in the top ten. CDR3 length: 13 residues. Germline CDR1 and CDR2: SQVTM and ANQGSEA. V gave up 6 bases and J gave up 2 bases, with 14 bases separating them. The J gene is TRBJ2-7, the V gene TRBV29-1; D assignment may be TRBD1 or TRBD2 (5 bases each). Sequencing was carried out using sorted CD4+, CD8+, or CD8+CD57+ T cells (not recorded which) from PBMCs. The receptor comes from a human donor in good health, serving as a control. CDR3 in amino acids: CSVSGPDPYEQYF. The CDR3 DNA reads as TGCAGCGTGTCGGGACCCGATCCCTACGAGCAGTACTTC.